The 26 T cell receptor beta chains listed next were all sequenced from one sample in a study of circulating CD8 cells and anti-PD-1 response in melanoma. Using around 14 ng of total RNA, TCR libraries were made with the QIAseq Immune Repertoire TCR panel. TCRdb reanalysed the reads using MiXCR and keeps one entry per CDR3 protein. This sample yields 300 to 450 distinct CDR3 sequences, of which 2.5% to 3.5% are seen a single time; 12% to 15% belongs to the top ten. From live CD3+CD8+TCRalphabeta+ cells, four PD-1 and/or TIGIT subsets were sorted. Sequenced here: CD8+ T cells from PBMCs, sampled at baseline or after one month of anti-PD-1 therapy (not recorded which). The receptors were gathered from a human donor with melanoma.

This clonotype is medium-sized. CDR3 sequence (DNA): TGTGCCAGCAGCCCTAGCGGGGGGGCCTTAGATACGCAGTATTTT. Its protein product is CASSPSGGALDTQYF. The chain joins TRBV7-2 to TRBJ2-3; 12 bases line up with TRBD2. The CDR3 is 15 residues long. The trim removed 5 bases at V and 5 bases at J, leaving 5 bases unmatched. Germline V gives CDR1 SGHTA, CDR2 FQGNSA.

This clonotype is classed as medium-sized. J is TRBJ2-2 and V is TRBV28; no reliable D call. Germline V gene lookup returns CDR1 MDHEN and CDR2 SYDVKM. The CDR3 is 12 residues long. Deletions cut 6 bases from V and 0 bases from J, with 2 bases between. The CDR3 loop is CASSPNTGELFF. The CDR3 bases are TGTGCCAGCAGCCCGAACACCGGGGAGCTGTTTTTT. Full variable domain (missing parts from reference TRBV28 and TRBJ2-2): DVKVTQSSRYLVKRTGEKVFLECVQDMDHENMFWYRQDPGLGLRLIYFSYDVKMKEKGDIPEGYSVSREKKERFSLILESASTNQTSMYLCASSPNTGELFFGEGSRLTVL.

This clonotype was detected only a few times. This may arise from a read error, as a much more abundant clone is one base away. This chain uses TRBV7-2 with TRBJ1-2; D remains ambiguous. This CDR3 has 13 amino acids. Germline lookup yields CDR1 SGHTA and CDR2 FQGNSA. Trimming took 6 bases from V and 2 from J, leaving 10 bases between them. DNA of the CDR3: TGTACCAGCAGTTCCGGGGTGAACTATGGCTACACCTTC. Translated, it gives CTSSSGVNYGYTF.

Sample share makes this clonotype large. V and J are TRBV10-3 and TRBJ2-5, with 7 bases aligning to TRBD2. The CDR3 loop spans 16 amino acids. The germline V gene has CDR1 ENHRY and CDR2 SYGVKD. J was trimmed by 1 base and V by 0 bases; bases with no gene match: 5. The DNA for the CDR3 is TGTGCCATCAGTGAGTCGGACCTAGCGGTCCAAGAGACCCAGTACTTC. This gives the protein CAISESDLAVQETQYF.

This clonotype is classed as large (0.1 to 1%). This chain uses TRBV28 with TRBJ1-2; the D is unclear. V was clipped by 6 bases and J by 3 bases, with 8 bases between them. This CDR3 has 12 residues. Germline values: CDR1 MDHEN, CDR2 SYDVKM. The CDR3 DNA sequence: TGTGCCAGCAGCCCCGGGTACTATGGCTACACCTTC. It translates to CASSPGYYGYTF.

This clonotype qualifies as large. This chain joins TRBV2 and TRBJ2-1; the match to TRBD2 covers 9 bases. With 6 bases clipped from V and 10 bases from J, the junction kept 19 bases outside the gene matches. Germline V lookup: CDR1 SNHLY, CDR2 FYNNEI. The CDR3 totals 17 residues. In nucleotides, the CDR3 is TGTGCCAGCAGCGGATATTTAGCGGGAGTCCCCTCGAGGGAGCAGTTCTTC. Amino acids: CASSGYLAGVPSREQFF.

This clonotype is large (0.1 to 1%) in the sample. This rearrangement joins TRBV20-1 to TRBJ1-1; D unclear. Germline V CDR1 and CDR2: DFQATT, SNEGSKA (reference sequence). The CDR3 runs 10 residues. Trimming shortened V by 0 bases and J by 10 bases, and 6 bases separated the two germline ends. The CDR3 DNA follows: TGCAGTGCTAGAGATGGTAGAGCTTTCTTT. Translation gives CSARDGRAFF.

This clonotype ranks as large. CDR3 region: CASSKDSSYEQYF. CDR3 sequence (DNA): TGTGCCAGCAGCAAGGACAGCTCCTACGAGCAGTACTTC. The chain couples TRBV21-1 to TRBJ2-7. TRBV21-1 counts as a pseudogene. This CDR3 has 13 residues.

In its sample, this clonotype is medium-sized. The chain has TRBV7-9 and TRBJ2-7, with D possibly matching TRBD2 (6 bases). CDR1 is SEHNR and CDR2 is FQNEAQ in the germline V gene (reference sequence). The V gene lost 1 base and the J gene lost 4 bases, with 14 bases spanning the gap. This CDR3 contains 15 residues. CDR3 in DNA: TGTGCCAGCAGCTTAGGGGGGGACGGCAGGTACGAGCAGTACTTC. Translated, it gives CASSLGGDGRYEQYF. The whole variable domain, filled in from reference TRBV7-9 and TRBJ2-7, reads DTGVSQNPRHKITKRGQNVTFRCDPISEHNRLYWYRQTLGQGPEFLTYFQNEAQLEKSRLLSDRFSAERPKGSFSTLEIQRTEQGDSAMYLCASSLGGDGRYEQYFGPGTRLTVT.

This clonotype is deemed large. The chain carries TRBV19 and TRBJ2-3; unclear D gene. The CDR3 is 13 amino acids. With 2 bases removed from V and 4 bases from J, the gap between germline ends came to 7 bases. Germline CDR1 LNHDA, CDR2 SQIVND (reference sequence). CDR3 nucleotide sequence: TGTGCCAGTAGTATACTCGGGTCAGATACGCAGTATTTT. Translated: CASSILGSDTQYF. The entire variable domain, with the rest obtained from reference TRBV19 and TRBJ2-3, is as follows: DGGITQSPKYLFRKEGQNVTLSCEQNLNHDAMYWYRQDPGQGLRLIYYSQIVNDFQKGDIAEGYSVSREKKESFPLTVTSAQKNPTAFYLCASSILGSDTQYFGPGTRLTVL.

By sample fraction, this clonotype is large (0.1 to 1%). V usage is TRBV4-2 and J usage is TRBJ2-4, with TRBD1 matching 7 bases. Trimming at V came to 1 base and at J to 3 bases, leaving 6 bases not matched to a gene. CDR3 length: 16 residues. Germline loops: CDR1 LGHNA, CDR2 YNFKEQ. The CDR3 nucleotides read TGTGCCAGCAGCCAAGGGGACAGCATGGTCAAAAACATTCAGTACTTC. Residues: CASSQGDSMVKNIQYF.

With regard to this clonotype: This could be a read error, since a much larger clone is one nucleotide away. The V and J genes are TRBV28 and TRBJ2-7; TRBD1 matches at 8 bases. This CDR3 region has 15 residues. V trimming: 8 bases; J trimming: 2 bases; junction bases outside the gene matches: 11. Per germline, CDR1 MDHEN and CDR2 SYDVKM. The CDR3, as DNA: TGTGCCAGCGGAACCGGGACAGGTTTCCCCTACGAGCAGTACGTC. As protein: CASGTGTGFPYEQYV.

The gene calls are TRBV5-6 and TRBJ1-2; D is unclear. The CDR3 extends over 16 amino acids. The V end lost 0 bases, the J end lost 4 bases, and 16 bases lay between the germline ends. In germline, CDR1 is SGHDT, CDR2 YYEEEE. The CDR3, as DNA: TGTGCCAGCAGCTTGGAAGTTGGCAGCGAGACCTATGGCTACACCTTC. Protein product: CASSLEVGSETYGYTF.

This clonotype is large by share. This chain connects TRBV16 to TRBJ2-1; 15 positions match TRBD2. CDR3 size: 17 residues. Germline V gene data show CDR1 as KGHSY and CDR2 as FQNENV. With V trimmed by 4 bases and J by 6 bases, 7 bases remained unmatched. CDR3 loop: CASSPGLAGGSTNEQFF. CDR3 DNA: TGTGCCAGCAGCCCCGGACTAGCGGGGGGGTCGACCAATGAGCAGTTCTTC.

This clonotype qualifies as large. The chain has TRBV21-1 and TRBJ1-2. TRBV21-1 is deemed a pseudogene. The CDR3 length is 13 residues. CDR3 sequence reads: CASSKKRVWGYTF. CDR3 DNA sequence: TGTGCCAGCAGCAAGAAAAGGGTATGGGGCTACACCTTC.

By share, this clonotype ranks as large. This chain uses TRBV19 with TRBJ2-7; D possibly corresponds to TRBD1 (6 bases). The CDR3 runs to 13 residues. Germline V gene lookup returns CDR1 LNHDA and CDR2 SQIVND (reference sequence). Trimming left V 5 bases short and J 6 bases short, with 14 bases between. CDR3 sequence: CASSLVSRGEQYF. The CDR3 nucleotides are TGTGCCAGTAGTTTAGTTTCCAGGGGCGAGCAGTACTTC.

On this clonotype itself: A much larger clone is a single base away; this may be a read error. The chain is built from TRBV2 and TRBJ2-5; D possibly uses TRBD1 or TRBD2 (6 bases each). V was pared by 9 bases and J by 4 bases, with 21 bases between. The CDR3 extends over 15 amino acids. Germline V CDR1 and CDR2: SNHLY, FYNNEI. For the CDR3, the DNA is TGTGCCAGGGGGGTCAACAGGGACTTTCGAGAGACCCAGTACTTC. It translates to CARGVNRDFRETQYF.

By proportion, this clonotype is large (0.1 to 1%). The genes are TRBV27 and TRBJ2-7; D not certain. The germline V and J ends were trimmed by 6 bases and 0 bases, with 9 bases remaining between them. CDR3 size: 13 residues. Germline CDR1 reads MNHEY; CDR2 reads SMNVEV (reference sequence). This CDR3 is CASSLTDSYEQYF. CDR3 DNA: TGTGCCAGCAGCTTGACGGACTCCTACGAGCAGTACTTC.

Judged by abundance, this clonotype is large. This rearrangement joins TRBV4-1 to TRBJ2-1; 7 bases fit TRBD2. The junction had 6 bases not matched to a gene; V was cut back by 3 bases and J by 4 bases. Germline assignment: CDR1 MGHRA and CDR2 YSYEKL. This CDR3 is 15 amino acids long. CDR3 protein: CASSHLDGGYNEQFF. The CDR3, as DNA: TGCGCCAGCAGCCATCTGGACGGGGGGTACAATGAGCAGTTCTTC.

This clonotype is labeled as large. The CDR3 spells CSVLAGSQETQYF. In DNA, the CDR3 is TGCAGCGTTCTCGCAGGGTCCCAGGAGACCCAGTACTTC. The chain recombines TRBV29-1 with TRBJ2-5; tentatively, D is TRBD1 (5 bases). In germline, CDR1 is SQVTM, CDR2 ANQGSEA. The V end lost 5 bases, the J end lost 5 bases, and 15 bases lay between the germline ends. The CDR3 spans 13 residues.

By sample share, this clonotype is medium-sized (0.01 to 0.1%). The chain employs TRBV19 and TRBJ2-3, with 8 bases matching TRBD1. The trim removed 5 bases at V and 7 bases at J, leaving 5 bases unmatched. The CDR3 totals 13 residues. In germline, CDR1 is LNHDA, CDR2 SQIVND (reference sequence). The CDR3 loop reads CASSVTGANTQYF. CDR3 nucleotide sequence: TGTGCCAGTAGTGTGACAGGGGCAAATACGCAGTATTTT. Complete variable domain (other parts from reference TRBV19 and TRBJ2-3): DGGITQSPKYLFRKEGQNVTLSCEQNLNHDAMYWYRQDPGQGLRLIYYSQIVNDFQKGDIAEGYSVSREKKESFPLTVTSAQKNPTAFYLCASSVTGANTQYFGPGTRLTVL.

Relative to its sample, this clonotype is hyperexpanded. The J gene is TRBJ2-5, the V gene TRBV20-1; 15 nucleotides line up with TRBD2. The germline V gene encodes CDR1 DFQATT and CDR2 SNEGSKA (reference sequence). Losses at the gene ends were 4 bases for V and 3 bases for J; bases not matched to a gene: 21. The CDR3 consists of 21 residues. CDR3 sequence (DNA): TGCAGTGCTACGGGACTAGCGGGGGGATTACGCGAGTTCAAAATGGAAGAGACCCAGTACTTC. Encoded protein: CSATGLAGGLREFKMEETQYF.

This clonotype counts as large. The J gene is TRBJ2-7, the V gene TRBV29-1; the D is unclear. CDR1 is SQVTM, CDR2 ANQGSEA, per germline. The CDR3 is 13 amino acids. V shed 2 bases and J shed 2 bases, with 10 bases lying between them. The CDR3 nucleotides are TGCAGCGTTGAACGCCCTAGTACCTACGAGCAGTACTTC. It is translated as CSVERPSTYEQYF.

This clonotype is termed large. For the CDR3, the DNA is TGCGCCAGCAGCTTCGGGGCCGGAGGGGAGCAGTACTTC. Translated, it gives CASSFGAGGEQYF. V is TRBV5-1 and J is TRBJ2-7, with D maybe TRBD2 (6 bases). Germline CDR1 and CDR2: SGHRS and YFSETQ. This CDR3 has 13 amino acids. The ends were cut back, 2 bases at V and 7 bases at J, with 13 bases in the middle.

By frequency in the sample, this clonotype is large. V gene TRBV19 combines with J gene TRBJ2-1; D possibly corresponds to TRBD1 (5 bases). The CDR3 contains 16 residues. Trimming pared 6 bases from V and 8 bases from J, leaving 23 bases between. Germline CDR1 reads LNHDA; CDR2 reads SQIVND (reference sequence). The CDR3 sequence is CASSLQIASVGHEQFF. DNA of the CDR3: TGTGCCAGTAGCCTCCAGATAGCATCCGTGGGGCATGAGCAGTTCTTC.

This clonotype is deemed large. The V call is TRBV19, the J call TRBJ2-7; 9 nucleotides line up with TRBD1. Unmatched junction bases numbered 6, after V lost 3 bases and J lost 3 bases. Germline V gene lookup returns CDR1 LNHDA and CDR2 SQIVND (reference sequence). The CDR3 length is 15 residues. The CDR3 nucleotides read TGTGCCAGTAGTATGGGGACAGGGACGAGCTACGAGCAGTACTTC. The encoded protein is CASSMGTGTSYEQYF.